The rows below give T cell receptor beta chains drawn from one sample of a study of read filtering for tumor transcriptome and immune sequencing. From the reads, TCRdb called clonotypes with MiXCR, one entry per CDR3 protein. The top ten hold approximately 18% of the sample, which has tens of thousands of distinct CDR3 sequences, 20% to 25% seen once. Sequenced sample: a population of CD138-negative cells sorted from bone marrow. The receptor set was obtained from a donor at least 40 years old with multiple myeloma. Both conserved end residues are part of each CDR3. Fields, in order: clone size, D gene, J gene, V gene, CDR3 DNA, CDR3 protein. The D gene is left open where the match is weak. The size entry is marked missing in some rows and otherwise reads once, few, many or a size class.

many | - | TRBJ2-3 | TRBV20-1 | TGCAGTGCTAGGAAGACAGGAAGTCAAAATACGCAGTATTTT | CSARKTGSQNTQYF
many | TRBD2 | TRBJ2-3 | TRBV3-1 | TGTGCCAGCAGTGGCCGGGCTAGCGGAACGAGTGGAGATACGCAGTATTTT | CASSGRASGTSGDTQYF
many | TRBD2 | TRBJ2-1 | TRBV27 | TGTGCCAGCAGTTTTACGATAGGGCTAGCGGGAGTATCACAGTTCTTC | CASSFTIGLAGVSQFF
many | - | TRBJ1-5 | TRBV20-1 | TGCAGTGCTAGACCCTCGGAGGGTCTCCAGCATTTT | CSARPSEGLQHF
few | - | TRBJ1-4 | TRBV2 | TGTGCCAGCAGTGATATCTCAAAGGGACTGTTTTTT | CASSDISKGLFF
many | TRBD2 | TRBJ2-1 | TRBV20-1 | TGCAGTGCTAGAGATTTTAGCGGGAGCTCCTACAATGAGCAGTTCTTC | CSARDFSGSSYNEQFF
many | TRBD1 | TRBJ1-1 | TRBV10-3 | TGTGCCATCAACTCTGACAGGGGGAACACTGAAGCTTTCTTT | CAINSDRGNTEAFF
many | TRBD1 | TRBJ2-7 | TRBV6-2/TRBV6-3 | TGTGCCAGCAGATTATCCGGGACAGGGGTTGCCGAGCAGTACTTC | CASRLSGTGVAEQYF
many | - | TRBJ2-7 | TRBV6-1 | TGTGCCAGCATCGGGCTGACCTACGAGCAGTACTTC | CASIGLTYEQYF
many | TRBD1 | TRBJ1-1 | TRBV7-2 | TGTGCCAGCAGCTCGGACAGGGGGCGCCAAGCTTTCTTT | CASSSDRGRQAFF
- | TRBD1 | TRBJ1-5 | TRBV19 | TGTGCCAGTTCCAGGACAGGCCGGTTCGGGAGCAATCAGCCCCAGCATTTT | CASSRTGRFGSNQPQHF
many | TRBD1 | TRBJ1-1 | TRBV6-1 | TGTGCCAGCTACAAGACAGGGGGGAACACTGAAGCTTTCTTT | CASYKTGGNTEAFF
- | TRBD2 | TRBJ2-5 | TRBV9 | TGTGCCAGCAGCGTAGAAGCTAGCGGGGGCTGGGAGGCCCAGTACTTC | CASSVEASGGWEAQYF